This TCR beta chain was recovered during a study of T cells after yellow fever vaccination (dated by TCRdb to between 2018 and 2021). Regarding the research as a whole: The SMART-Seq v4 Ultra Low Input RNA kit was used to prepare libraries from fractions with low cell numbers. To follow T-cell clones before and after primary and booster YFV17D yellow fever vaccination, bulk TCR alpha and beta repertoires were sequenced over time. Two healthy male donors, one aged 18 to 29 and one aged 30 to 40 years, were included in the cohort. Blood was collected at multiple timepoints before and after primary and secondary immunization, and bulk PBMC replicates and cell subsets were isolated.

The paper as a whole reports these results and caveats: FACS-sorted repertoires could contain abundant contaminating clonotypes from the bulk population, so computational filtering was required. After the booster, most clones that had expanded after primary vaccination were detected again (nearly 98% of CD4 and more than 85% of CD8), suggesting broad maintenance of memory. A small share of clonotypes occurred in both CD4 and CD8 compartments, likely arising from convergent recombination. Compared with the primary T-cell response, the secondary T-cell response was weaker but faster, peaking on day 5 rather than day 15. Because the study included only a couple of donors, the extent to which the findings can be generalized is limited.

Measured from the cysteine to the phenylalanine, the CDR3 is 17 residues long. Solely the CDR3 DNA is kept, with 51 bases framed from the first base. V is pared back by 8 bases and J by 1 base, with 20 bases lying between the germline termini. CDR1 and CDR2 (SGHAT, FQNNGV) derive from the germline V gene. TCR cDNA was synthesized by 5'RACE template switching, through which a universal primer site and unique molecular identifiers were introduced. Priming of cDNA synthesis was performed from both the TCR alpha and TCR beta constant segments. Library amplification used two PCR steps, and the second PCR step added sample barcodes and sequencing adapters. Sequencing of libraries was done on Illumina HiSeq 2500 (2x100 bp) or NovaSeq (2x150 bp). As for how the authors treated the data: Demultiplexing of reads and collapsing into UMI consensus sequences were performed with MIGEC, and V(D)J alignment was carried out with MiXCR. Clonotypes responding to the vaccine were identified with edgeR on replicate PBMC samples, with the criteria of FDR below 0.01 and a log2 fold change above 5 up to day 15. Each bulk clonotype received a CD4 or CD8 identity based on whether the sequenced CD4 or CD8 repertoire contained that clonotype at higher abundance. TCRdb trimmed public reads at Q25 via fastp, called clones via MiXCR and kept in-frame beta chains. Rows matching on CDR3 protein sequence are summarized as one entry with the most common DNA and genes. The V and J calls, along with clone size, are taken from TCRdb and not from the paper's own processing. The sample records approximately 110,000 distinct CDR3 sequences, under 8.5% of which are singletons. Jointly, the top ten make up roughly 2.6% of the sample.

This specimen's treatment or condition label, interpreted: live attenuated yellow fever vaccine strain. A standard Ficoll-Paque protocol was used to isolate PBMCs from peripheral blood. Dynabeads CD4 and CD8 positive selection kits were used to isolate the CD4 and CD8 T-cell fractions. RNA was extracted with TriZol from bulk PBMCs, CD4 and CD8 fractions, and dextramer-positive and dextramer-negative fractions. As concerns this clonotype: The antigen this receptor binds is unknown. This may stem from a read error, because a much larger clone lies one nucleotide away.

The sequenced sample was CD4+ T cells sorted from PBMCs, obtained 10 to 11 days after the first yellow fever vaccination. The sequence derives from a man between 18 and 29 years old who received the YFV17D yellow fever vaccine. The chain uses TRBV11-2 and TRBJ2-2, with the D gene too uncertain to name. The CDR3 protein: CASCSFTVFVNTGELFF. The bases read TGTGCCAGCTGCTCCTTTACAGTATTCGTGAACACCGGGGAGCTGTTTTTT.